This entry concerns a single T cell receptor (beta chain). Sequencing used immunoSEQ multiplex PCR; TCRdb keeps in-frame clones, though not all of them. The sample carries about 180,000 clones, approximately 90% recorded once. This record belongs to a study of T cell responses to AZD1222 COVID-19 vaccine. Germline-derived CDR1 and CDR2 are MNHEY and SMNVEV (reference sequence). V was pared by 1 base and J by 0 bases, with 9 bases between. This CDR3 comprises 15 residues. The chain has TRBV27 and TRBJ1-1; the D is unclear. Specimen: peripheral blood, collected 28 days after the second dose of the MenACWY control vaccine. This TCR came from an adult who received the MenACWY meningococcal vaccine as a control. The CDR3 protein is CASSLLAGMNTEAFF. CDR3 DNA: TGTGCCAGCAGTTTATTAGCAGGAATGAACACTGAAGCTTTCTTT.